A single sample is the source of the 23 T cell receptor beta chains below, sequenced in a study of blood T cell dynamics during melanoma immunotherapy. The protocol was immunoSEQ multiplex PCR, while the TCRdb copy is restricted to in-frame clones and leaves out a portion. The sample records 16,000 or so clones, roughly 92% being singletons. Time point described: pre-treatment baseline. The sample was blood, taken from a patient treated with checkpoint blockade. These receptors originate from a human donor with melanoma.

This chain uses TRBV9 with TRBJ1-2; 11 bases line up with TRBD1. Per the germline V gene, CDR1 is SGDLS and CDR2 is YYNGEE. CDR3 length equals 16 residues. J gave up 3 bases and V 3 bases, and 7 bases lay outside the gene matches. The CDR3 loop reads CASSARDRGTYYGYTF. DNA of the CDR3: TGTGCCAGCAGCGCCCGGGACAGGGGGACCTACTATGGCTACACCTTC.

This clone was detected only once. The rearrangement uses TRBV5-1 and TRBJ2-3; D gene ambiguous. With 0 bases removed from V and 0 bases from J, the gap between germline ends came to 14 bases. The CDR3 contains 17 residues. Germline V gene sequence: CDR1 SGHRS, CDR2 YFSETQ. In DNA, the CDR3 is TGCGCCAGCAGCTTGGCCTCTACAACGACTAGCACAGATACGCAGTATTTT. Its translation: CASSLASTTTSTDTQYF.

The chain recombines TRBV7-6 with TRBJ1-1; perhaps TRBD1 as D (5 bases). Germline V gene sequence: CDR1 SGHVS, CDR2 FNYEAQ. The CDR3 consists of 14 residues. V was cut by 4 bases and J by 1 base, with 10 bases left in between. CDR3 nucleotide sequence: TGTGCCAGCAGCTACGACAGAGGGAACACTGAAGCTTTCTTT. Protein: CASSYDRGNTEAFF. Using reference TRBV7-6 and TRBJ1-1 for the parts outside the CDR3, the full variable domain is GAGVSQSPRYKVTKRGQDVALRCDPISGHVSLYWYRQALGQGPEFLTYFNYEAQQDKSGLPNDRFSAERPEGSISTLTIQRTEQRDSAMYRCASSYDRGNTEAFFGQGTRLTVV.

This rearrangement joins TRBV7-2 to TRBJ1-2, with 9 bases fitting TRBD1. The CDR3 consists of 15 residues. V gave up 2 bases and J gave up 2 bases; unmatched junction bases: 3. Germline assignment: CDR1 SGHTA and CDR2 FQGNSA. The CDR3 region is CASSLQQGANYGYTF. CDR3 bases: TGTGCCAGCAGCTTACAACAGGGGGCGAACTATGGCTACACCTTC.

The chain has TRBV7-2 and TRBJ2-5, with D tentatively TRBD1 (6 bases). Trimming removed 4 bases from V and 4 bases from J, with 16 bases in between. Looked up from germline, CDR1 is SGHTA and CDR2 is FQGNSA. The CDR3 totals 15 residues. The CDR3 DNA reads as TGTGCCAGCAGCTCGAGGGGGTCTGGGGTAGAGACCCAGTACTTC. Encoded protein: CASSSRGSGVETQYF.

The chain joins TRBV7-2 to TRBJ1-6; D is uncertain. Germline-derived CDR1 and CDR2 are SGHTA and FQGNSA. V lost 0 bases, J lost 3 bases, and 3 bases lay in between. The CDR3 covers 14 residues. The CDR3 bases are TGTGCCAGCAGCTTAGCAAACTATAATTCACCCCTCCACTTT. Protein: CASSLANYNSPLHF.

The chain carries TRBV5-1 and TRBJ2-7; D unresolved. This CDR3 region has 15 residues. The germline V and J ends were trimmed by 0 bases and 3 bases, with 13 bases remaining between them. Germline V lookup: CDR1 SGHRS, CDR2 YFSETQ. CDR3 amino acids: CASSLDQFIGYEQYF. For the CDR3, the DNA is TGCGCCAGCAGCTTGGATCAGTTTATTGGCTACGAGCAGTACTTC. The full variable domain, its missing parts supplied by reference TRBV5-1 and TRBJ2-7, is KAGVTQTPRYLIKTRGQQVTLSCSPISGHRSVSWYQQTPGQGLQFLFEYFSETQRNKGNFPGRFSGRQFSNSRSEMNVSTLELGDSALYLCASSLDQFIGYEQYFGPGTRLTVT.

V gene TRBV6-1 combines with J gene TRBJ1-3; D not certain. The CDR3 loop spans 15 amino acids. The germline CDR1 and CDR2 sequences are MNHNS and SASEGT. V was pared by 3 bases and J by 0 bases, with 9 bases between. CDR3 DNA sequence: TGTGCCAGCAGTGAGGAAGGGCTCTCTGGAAACACCATATATTTT. This codes for CASSEEGLSGNTIYF.

The J gene is TRBJ1-3, the V gene TRBV6-1; D is uncertain. With 2 bases removed from V and 0 bases from J, the gap between germline ends came to 5 bases. This CDR3 spans 14 amino acids. Germline V CDR1 and CDR2: MNHNS, SASEGT. CDR3 in DNA: TGTGCCAGCAGTGAAAATACCTCTGGAAACACCATATATTTT. It translates to CASSENTSGNTIYF.

The rearrangement uses TRBV5-1 and TRBJ1-1; 8 bases map to TRBD1. Trimming cost V 4 bases and J 4 bases; bases outside gene matches: 3. The CDR3 extends over 13 amino acids. CDR1 is SGHRS and CDR2 is YFSETQ in the germline V gene. CDR3 protein: CASSDRGGTEAFF. CDR3 DNA sequence: TGCGCCAGCAGCGACAGGGGAGGCACTGAAGCTTTCTTT.

This sequence joins TRBV7-8 and TRBJ1-6, with 9 bases that match TRBD1. The CDR3 runs to 16 residues. CDR1 is SGHVS, CDR2 FQNEAQ, per germline. The junction had 3 bases not matched to a gene; V was cut back by 6 bases and J by 0 bases. The CDR3 region has the DNA TGTGCCAGCAGGGGGACAGGGAGCTCCTATAATTCACCCCTCCACTTT. This sequence encodes CASRGTGSSYNSPLHF.

J is TRBJ1-2 and V is TRBV2; maybe TRBD1 (5 bases). Germline CDR1 and CDR2: SNHLY and FYNNEI. CDR3 length: 11 amino acids. The V end was cut by 8 bases, the J end by 3 bases, with 7 bases between. The CDR3 loop is CASGGDYGYTF. DNA for the CDR3: TGTGCCAGCGGGGGGGACTATGGCTACACCTTC.

V usage is TRBV9 and J usage is TRBJ1-2; no clear D gene. Germline lookup yields CDR1 SGDLS and CDR2 YYNGEE. The CDR3 covers 15 residues. V was clipped by 2 bases and J by 6 bases, with 17 bases between them. The CDR3 is CASSVSQKGRHGYTF. DNA of the CDR3: TGTGCCAGCAGCGTCTCCCAGAAGGGCCGCCATGGCTACACCTTC.

This clone was observed a single time. This chain links TRBV6-5 with TRBJ1-6, with a possible D match to TRBD1 (6 bases). V dropped 4 bases and J dropped 2 bases, with 9 bases sitting between them. CDR1 is MNHEY and CDR2 is SVGAGI in the germline V gene. The CDR3 loop spans 15 amino acids. DNA for the CDR3: TGTGCCAGCAGTTCAGGGGCCCCCTATAATTCACCCCTCCACTTT. It yields the protein CASSSGAPYNSPLHF.

DNA of the CDR3: TGTGCCAGCACCACTCCCCTCCACCCCAGGACAGATACGCAGTATTTT. Protein: CASTTPLHPRTDTQYF. This chain uses TRBV28 with TRBJ2-3, with no clear D. V was shortened by 7 bases and J by 3 bases, with 20 bases between the two germline ends. In germline, CDR1 is MDHEN, CDR2 SYDVKM. The CDR3 consists of 16 residues.

The rearrangement uses TRBV5-8 and TRBJ2-1; 8 bases are a match to TRBD2. The trim removed 1 base at V and 6 bases at J, leaving 6 bases unmatched. CDR1 and CDR2 (germline): SGHTS, YDEGEE. The CDR3 runs to 15 residues. Here the CDR3 DNA reads TGTGCCAGCAGCTTGTTGCTCGGGACTAGCAATGAGCAGTTCTTC. This encodes CASSLLLGTSNEQFF.

This clone was observed a single time. J is TRBJ2-7 and V is TRBV6-1, with 9 bases matching TRBD1. This CDR3 spans 14 amino acids. V lost 2 bases to trimming and J lost 7 bases; unmatched junction nucleotides: 6. The germline V gene has CDR1 MNHNS and CDR2 SASEGT. CDR3: CASSENRGQREQYF. The DNA for the CDR3 is TGTGCCAGCAGTGAAAACAGGGGGCAAAGGGAGCAGTACTTC.

The rearrangement links TRBV18 to TRBJ1-4; D is perhaps TRBD1 (5 bases). In germline, CDR1 is KGHSH, CDR2 LQKENI. Trimming took off 1 base at V and 7 bases at J, with 10 bases between the two ends. The CDR3 has 14 amino acids. CDR3 DNA: TGTGCCAGCTCACCACTACAGGCCCCTGAAAAACTGTTTTTT. It specifies CASSPLQAPEKLFF.

This clone was observed a single time. The J gene is TRBJ1-1, the V gene TRBV7-9, with D possibly being TRBD1 (5 bases). The V gene lost 3 bases and the J gene lost 3 bases, with 11 bases spanning the gap. The CDR3 sequence is 14 residues long. Germline assignment: CDR1 SEHNR and CDR2 FQNEAQ (reference sequence). The CDR3 DNA sequence: TGTGCCAGCAGCTTGTCTTCACAGGACACTGAAGCTTTCTTT. Residues: CASSLSSQDTEAFF.

The chain has TRBV9 and TRBJ2-7, with 11 bases fitting TRBD2. J gave up 5 bases and V 6 bases, and 13 bases lay outside the gene matches. CDR1 SGDLS and CDR2 YYNGEE come from the germline V gene. The length of the CDR3 is 16 residues. The CDR3 DNA sequence: TGTGCCAGCACCCCGCGATCTAGCGGGAGGTTAGACGAGCAGTACTTC. It is translated as CASTPRSSGRLDEQYF.

The J gene is TRBJ1-5, the V gene TRBV6-5, with TRBD1 matching 7 bases. With V trimmed by 5 bases and J by 8 bases, 9 bases remained unmatched. The CDR3 contains 14 residues. Germline lookup yields CDR1 MNHEY and CDR2 SVGAGI. In nucleotides, the CDR3 is TGTGCCAGCAGTCGACAGGGTGAATGGGAGCCCCAGCATTTT. Amino acids: CASSRQGEWEPQHF.

The chain recombines TRBV19 with TRBJ1-5; TRBD1 might be the D (6 bases). Between the trimmed V and J ends, which lost 9 bases and 1 base, there was a span of 22 bases. Germline V CDR1 and CDR2: LNHDA, SQIVND (reference sequence). The CDR3 extends over 17 amino acids. As DNA, the CDR3 is TGTGCCAGCCTAAGCCGGGACAAATCATGGAGCAATCAGCCCCAGCATTTT. Its translation is CASLSRDKSWSNQPQHF.

This chain links TRBV5-1 with TRBJ2-5; a possible D gene is TRBD1 (6 bases). Germline CDR1 reads SGHRS; CDR2 reads YFSETQ. CDR3 size: 15 residues. V was trimmed by 7 bases and J by 1 base, leaving 17 bases between them. The CDR3 nucleotides read TGCGCCAGCGCTTTAACAGGGTCTTTCCAAGAGACCCAGTACTTC. Its translation is CASALTGSFQETQYF.